The 30 T cell receptor beta chains below were found in one sample sequenced in a study of blood T cell repertoires in COVID-19 (TCRdb year 2020). Library prep was done by the immunoSEQ multiplex PCR assay. In TCRdb, the immuneACCESS table is reduced to in-frame sequences with V and J assigned. These tables do not hold every clone; where another copy was compared, an unresolved V gene accounts for under half, and the others remain unexplained. The sample profile shows about 100,000 clones; 85% to 95% of them were found once. Of the sample, approximately 5.8% is held by the ten largest clones. The sequenced material came from peripheral blood. The receptors come from a man aged 45-65 years with active COVID-19.

The chain combines TRBV19 with TRBJ2-6; TRBD2 matches 10 bases. Per the germline V gene, CDR1 is LNHDA and CDR2 is SQIVND (reference sequence). The CDR3 spans 18 residues. V was pared by 1 base and J by 1 base, with 4 bases of the junction left unmatched. CDR3 sequence: CASSIGVAGGSGANVLTF. In DNA, the CDR3 is TGTGCCAGTAGTATAGGGGTAGCGGGAGGATCTGGGGCCAACGTCCTGACTTTC.

The chain carries TRBV28 and TRBJ1-1; the D is unclear. The CDR3 sequence is 14 residues long. CDR1 is MDHEN, CDR2 SYDVKM, per germline. Trimming left V 1 base short and J 0 bases short, with 6 bases between. CDR3 loop: CASSLSSVNTEAFF. DNA for the CDR3: TGTGCCAGCAGTTTATCCTCGGTGAACACTGAAGCTTTCTTT. Full variable domain (missing parts from reference TRBV28 and TRBJ1-1): DVKVTQSSRYLVKRTGEKVFLECVQDMDHENMFWYRQDPGLGLRLIYFSYDVKMKEKGDIPEGYSVSREKKERFSLILESASTNQTSMYLCASSLSSVNTEAFFGQGTRLTVV.

V and J are TRBV19 and TRBJ2-7, with 11 positions matching TRBD2. CDR1 and CDR2 from the germline V gene are LNHDA and SQIVND (reference sequence). The CDR3 has 17 amino acids. With 5 bases clipped from V and 5 bases from J, the junction kept 14 bases outside the gene matches. The CDR3 DNA reads as TGTGCCAGTAGTCCCGGACTAGCGGGCCCAACCGGGGACGAGCAGTACTTC. Its translation is CASSPGLAGPTGDEQYF. Drawing the rest from reference TRBV19 and TRBJ2-7, the complete variable domain is DGGITQSPKYLFRKEGQNVTLSCEQNLNHDAMYWYRQDPGQGLRLIYYSQIVNDFQKGDIAEGYSVSREKKESFPLTVTSAQKNPTAFYLCASSPGLAGPTGDEQYFGPGTRLTVT.

The rearrangement uses TRBV11-2 and TRBJ1-4; 9 nucleotides line up with TRBD1. Losses at the gene ends were 2 bases for V and 8 bases for J; bases not matched to a gene: 6. The germline CDR1 and CDR2 sequences are SGHAT and FQNNGV. The CDR3 loop spans 15 amino acids. The CDR3 sequence is CASSLIGTGSEKLFF. The CDR3 region has the DNA TGTGCCAGCAGCTTAATTGGGACAGGGAGCGAAAAACTGTTTTTT.

This chain links TRBV12-2 with TRBJ1-2; TRBD1, the D gene given by the table, was not confirmed from the DNA. TRBV12-2 is classified as a pseudogene. CDR3 length: 16 amino acids. CDR3: CASRLARDSLLYGYTF. The CDR3 DNA is TGTGCAAGTCGCTTAGCCCGGGACAGCCTTCTCTATGGCTACACCTTC.

The rearrangement links TRBV7-9 to TRBJ1-4; 7 positions match TRBD1. The V and J ends lost 0 bases and 5 bases, in that order; junction bases with no gene match: 6. There are 16 residues in the CDR3. Germline V gene sequence: CDR1 SEHNR, CDR2 FQNEAQ (reference sequence). The CDR3 reads CASSLAWTGVNEKLFF. The CDR3 DNA reads as TGTGCCAGCAGCTTAGCCTGGACAGGAGTAAATGAAAAACTGTTTTTT.

The chain employs TRBV12-3 or TRBV12-4 and TRBJ2-5; no reliable D call. This CDR3 contains 13 residues. Trimming cost V 2 bases and J 3 bases, with 7 bases left between them. The CDR3: CASSLNIEETQYF. The CDR3 DNA follows: TGTGCCAGCAGTTTAAATATCGAAGAGACCCAGTACTTC.

This clone has just one count. The V gene is TRBV29-1, the J gene TRBJ1-4; possible D gene TRBD1, 5 bases. CDR1 and CDR2 (germline): SQVTM, ANQGSEA. The CDR3 sequence is 12 residues long. The germline V and J ends were trimmed by 2 bases and 10 bases, with 11 bases remaining between them. The CDR3 coding sequence is TGCAGCGTTGAAAGACGGGGGGGAAAACTGTTTTTT. It yields the protein CSVERRGGKLFF.

The chain carries TRBV28 and TRBJ1-4; 7 bases match TRBD1. Trimming took 7 bases from V and 5 from J; bases not matched to a gene: 4. CDR1 is MDHEN and CDR2 is SYDVKM in the germline V gene. This CDR3 is built from 13 residues. The CDR3 region is CASNQGGNEKLFF. In nucleotides, the CDR3 is TGTGCCAGCAATCAGGGGGGAAATGAAAAACTGTTTTTT.

There are a few counts of this clone. V is TRBV5-1 and J is TRBJ2-7; D is undetermined. The CDR3 has 14 residues. The germline gives CDR1 SGHRS, CDR2 YFSETQ. Trimming stripped 0 bases from V and 0 bases from J, with 7 bases between. Written as DNA, the CDR3 is TGCGCCAGCAGCTTGGGATTCAGCTCCTACGAGCAGTACTTC. It translates to CASSLGFSSYEQYF.

The CDR3 here is CASSLELGGEQFF. The CDR3 DNA reads TGCGCCAGCAGCTTGGAGCTAGGTGGGGAGCAGTTCTTC. The rearrangement uses TRBV5-1 and TRBJ2-1; D unresolved. Per germline, CDR1 SGHRS and CDR2 YFSETQ. V was shortened by 0 bases and J by 10 bases, with 11 bases between the two germline ends. CDR3 length: 13 amino acids.

The chain combines TRBV7-7 with TRBJ1-1, with 8 bases matching TRBD1. CDR3 length equals 19 residues. CDR1 and CDR2 from the germline V gene are SSHAT and FNYEAQ (reference sequence). V was clipped by 1 base and J by 0 bases; unmatched bases: 13. CDR3 coding DNA: TGTGCCAGCAGCTTAGGGCCGGACAGGGTGTATGTAATGAACACTGAAGCTTTCTTT. Translated, it gives CASSLGPDRVYVMNTEAFF.

This chain connects TRBV6-5 to TRBJ1-6, with 8 positions matching TRBD1. CDR1 and CDR2 (germline): MNHEY, SVGAGI. This CDR3 contains 14 residues. V lost 6 bases to trimming and J lost 7 bases; unmatched junction nucleotides: 5. Here the CDR3 reads CASSYDRGNSPLHF. The CDR3 DNA sequence: TGTGCCAGCAGCTACGACAGGGGAAATTCACCCCTCCACTTT.

The V call is TRBV7-9, the J call TRBJ2-2; 8 bases are shared with TRBD2. Germline V gene sequence: CDR1 SEHNR, CDR2 FQNEAQ (reference sequence). The CDR3 loop spans 16 amino acids. V was pared by 1 base and J by 1 base, with 2 bases of the junction left unmatched. CDR3 DNA: TGTGCCAGCAGCTTAGATAGCGGGATGAACACCGGGGAGCTGTTTTTT. Its protein is CASSLDSGMNTGELFF.

The rearrangement joins TRBV19 to TRBJ2-2; D is possibly TRBD2 (5 bases). This CDR3 contains 15 residues. Germline CDR1 reads LNHDA; CDR2 reads SQIVND (reference sequence). Trimming took 3 bases from V and 4 from J, leaving 12 bases between them. CDR3 nucleotide sequence: TGTGCCAGTAGTATGGAAACCGGGGTCACCGGGGAGCTGTTTTTT. Translation gives CASSMETGVTGELFF.

This clone was counted once. V gene TRBV5-1 combines with J gene TRBJ2-2; D unclear. This CDR3 comprises 15 residues. Trimming stripped 0 bases from V and 9 bases from J, with 15 bases between. The germline CDR1 and CDR2 sequences are SGHRS and YFSETQ. The CDR3 here is CASSLAGFSGRELFF. The DNA of the CDR3 is TGCGCCAGCAGCTTGGCAGGCTTTAGTGGCAGGGAGCTGTTTTTT.

V gene TRBV27 combines with J gene TRBJ2-7; 8 nucleotides match TRBD2. From germline, CDR1 is MNHEY and CDR2 SMNVEV (reference sequence). The V and J ends lost 2 bases and 7 bases, in that order; junction bases with no gene match: 22. CDR3 length: 19 residues. The chain's CDR3 is CASSLKGSRVGLAWGEQYF. The CDR3 DNA reads TGTGCCAGCAGTTTAAAAGGCTCTCGAGTTGGACTAGCCTGGGGGGAGCAGTACTTC.

This rearrangement joins TRBV4-1 to TRBJ1-3, with D possibly TRBD1 on 5 matching bases. This CDR3 is built from 17 residues. Trimming cost V 1 base and J 2 bases, with 15 bases left between them. From germline, CDR1 is MGHRA and CDR2 YSYEKL. CDR3 nucleotide sequence: TGCGCCAGCAGCCAAGTTCTATCCCCAGGGACTGGAAACACCATATATTTT. Encoded protein: CASSQVLSPGTGNTIYF.

The chain recombines TRBV6-5 with TRBJ2-5; the match to TRBD1 covers 10 bases. The CDR3 extends over 15 amino acids. Trimming removed 10 bases from V and 5 bases from J; junction bases left unmatched: 13. Germline loops: CDR1 MNHEY, CDR2 SVGAGI. The chain's CDR3 is CATDDRGLGFETQYF. The CDR3 DNA sequence: TGTGCCACTGATGACAGGGGGCTCGGTTTTGAGACCCAGTACTTC.

The V gene is TRBV18, the J gene TRBJ1-1, with D hard to call. Germline assignment: CDR1 KGHSH and CDR2 LQKENI. CDR3 size: 14 residues. Between the trimmed V and J ends, which lost 2 bases and 4 bases, there was a span of 11 bases. CDR3: CASSPDKFGTEAFF. CDR3 in DNA: TGTGCCAGCTCACCAGACAAATTCGGCACTGAAGCTTTCTTT.

This clone appeared a single time. This chain links TRBV4-1 with TRBJ2-2; 11 positions match TRBD2. Germline CDR1 MGHRA, CDR2 YSYEKL. The CDR3 contains 19 residues. Unmatched junction bases numbered 15, after V lost 8 bases and J lost 1 base. The CDR3 nucleotides read TGCGCCAGCGCACCCGGGACTAGCGGAGGAACAAGGAACACCGGGGAGCTGTTTTTT. Its protein is CASAPGTSGGTRNTGELFF.

J is TRBJ2-7 and V is TRBV5-1; 7 bases match TRBD2. CDR1 is SGHRS, CDR2 YFSETQ, per germline. CDR3 length equals 16 residues. Trimming took 0 bases from V and 3 from J; bases not matched to a gene: 9. In DNA form, the CDR3 reads TGCGCCAGCAGCTTGGGGGCTAGCGGAGAACTCTACGAGCAGTACTTC. This gives the protein CASSLGASGELYEQYF.

This chain uses TRBV7-9 with TRBJ2-4; D may be TRBD1 (5 bases). CDR3 length: 13 amino acids. CDR1 SEHNR and CDR2 FQNEAQ come from the germline V gene (reference sequence). V was clipped by 2 bases and J by 9 bases, with 11 bases between them. The CDR3 DNA reads TGTGCCAGCAGCTTACAGGGTCTCGGCATTCAGTACTTC. Its protein product is CASSLQGLGIQYF.

The chain combines TRBV5-1 with TRBJ1-1; no clear D gene. The CDR3 covers 14 residues. With 0 bases removed from V and 1 base from J, the gap between germline ends came to 7 bases. Germline assignment: CDR1 SGHRS and CDR2 YFSETQ. CDR3 residues: CASSLVTQNTEAFF. DNA of the CDR3: TGCGCCAGCAGCTTGGTAACACAGAACACTGAAGCTTTCTTT. The full variable domain, in which reference TRBV5-1 and TRBJ1-1 provide the parts outside the CDR3, is KAGVTQTPRYLIKTRGQQVTLSCSPISGHRSVSWYQQTPGQGLQFLFEYFSETQRNKGNFPGRFSGRQFSNSRSEMNVSTLELGDSALYLCASSLVTQNTEAFFGQGTRLTVV.

The J gene is TRBJ2-1, the V gene TRBV9, with a possible D match to TRBD2 (5 bases). The CDR3 runs 15 residues. Germline V gives CDR1 SGDLS, CDR2 YYNGEE. The V gene lost 0 bases and the J gene lost 3 bases, with 10 bases spanning the gap. CDR3 region: CASSVASGLYNEQFF. DNA for the CDR3: TGTGCCAGCAGCGTAGCCAGCGGCCTCTACAATGAGCAGTTCTTC.

The V gene is TRBV19, the J gene TRBJ1-2; D may be TRBD1 (5 bases). Germline lookup yields CDR1 LNHDA and CDR2 SQIVND (reference sequence). The V gene lost 3 bases and the J gene lost 3 bases, with 11 bases spanning the gap. This CDR3 has 14 residues. CDR3 sequence reads: CASSIGGVYYGYTF. Written as DNA, the CDR3 is TGTGCCAGTAGTATTGGAGGGGTGTACTATGGCTACACCTTC. The full variable domain, in which reference TRBV19 and TRBJ1-2 provide the parts outside the CDR3, is DGGITQSPKYLFRKEGQNVTLSCEQNLNHDAMYWYRQDPGQGLRLIYYSQIVNDFQKGDIAEGYSVSREKKESFPLTVTSAQKNPTAFYLCASSIGGVYYGYTFGSGTRLTVV.

The table lists this clone with a count of one. The chain recombines TRBV7-8 with TRBJ2-1; possible D gene TRBD1, 6 bases. The CDR3 extends over 14 amino acids. V lost 4 bases to trimming and J lost 2 bases, with 9 bases between them. Per germline, CDR1 SGHVS and CDR2 FQNEAQ. DNA for the CDR3: TGTGCCAGCAGCTCCGGGACACCCTACAATGAGCAGTTCTTC. This translates into CASSSGTPYNEQFF.

This chain links TRBV30 with TRBJ2-7, with D perhaps matching TRBD2 (6 bases). V was shortened by 1 base and J by 4 bases, with 17 bases between the two germline ends. This CDR3 has 15 amino acids. CDR1 GTSNPN and CDR2 SVGIG come from the germline V gene (reference sequence). The CDR3 reads CAWSGSAGISYEQYF. The CDR3 region has the DNA TGTGCCTGGAGTGGATCGGCGGGAATCTCTTACGAGCAGTACTTC.

J is TRBJ2-1 and V is TRBV7-2, with 8 positions matching TRBD2. This CDR3 is built from 15 residues. The V gene end was trimmed by 3 bases and the J gene end by 3 bases; junction bases not matched to a gene: 4. CDR1 and CDR2 (germline): SGHTA, FQGNSA. The CDR3 DNA sequence: TGTGCCAGCAGCTTCACTAGCGGTAACTACAATGAGCAGTTCTTC. It codes for CASSFTSGNYNEQFF.

This sequence joins TRBV21-1 and TRBJ1-2; the D call in the table, TRBD1, was not verified against the DNA. TRBV21-1 is listed as a pseudogene. This CDR3 contains 19 residues. CDR3 amino acids: CASSKDGGRGSVTDYGYTF. The CDR3 nucleotides read TGTGCCAGCAGCAAAGATGGGGGCAGGGGATCGGTGACGGACTATGGCTACACCTTC.